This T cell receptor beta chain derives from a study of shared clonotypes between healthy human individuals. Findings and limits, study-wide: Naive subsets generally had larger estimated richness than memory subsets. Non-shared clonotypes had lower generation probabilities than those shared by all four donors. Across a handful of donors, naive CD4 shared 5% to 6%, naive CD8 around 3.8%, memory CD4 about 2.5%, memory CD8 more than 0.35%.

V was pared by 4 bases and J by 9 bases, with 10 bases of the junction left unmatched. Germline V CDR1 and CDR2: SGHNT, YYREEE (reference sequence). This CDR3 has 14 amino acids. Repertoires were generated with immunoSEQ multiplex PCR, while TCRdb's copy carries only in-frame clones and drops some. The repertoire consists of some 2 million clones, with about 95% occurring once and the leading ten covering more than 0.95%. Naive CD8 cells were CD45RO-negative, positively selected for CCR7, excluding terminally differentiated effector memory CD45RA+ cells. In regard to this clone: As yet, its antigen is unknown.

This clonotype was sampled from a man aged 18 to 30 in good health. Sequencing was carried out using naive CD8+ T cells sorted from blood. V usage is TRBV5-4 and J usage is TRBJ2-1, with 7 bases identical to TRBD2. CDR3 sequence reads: CASSPGGLAAEQFF. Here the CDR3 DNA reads TGTGCCAGCAGCCCGGGGGGTTTGGCTGCTGAGCAGTTCTTC.